These 21 T cell receptor beta chains were sequenced from one sample in a study of CD8+CD57+ T cells in acquired aplastic anemia. The TCR beta profiling, which covered VDJ combination and CDR3 sequence, was carried out using genomic DNA as the template. TCRdb recomputed calls from the reads with MiXCR, one row per CDR3 protein. Seen here are some 210,000 distinct CDR3 sequences, under 65% observed once, and the top ten hold 25% to 35%. Sample: sorted CD4+, CD8+, or CD8+CD57+ T cells (not recorded which) from PBMCs. These receptors all come from a human donor in good health.

This clonotype was observed at least ten times. This chain joins TRBV9 and TRBJ1-5, with no clear D. The V gene's germline CDR1 is SGDLS and CDR2 YYNGEE. There are 14 residues in the CDR3. V was shortened by 3 bases and J by 0 bases, with 7 bases between the two germline ends. CDR3 loop: CASSGAASNQPQHF. In DNA form, the CDR3 reads TGTGCCAGCAGCGGGGCAGCTAGCAATCAGCCCCAGCATTTT. Combining the CDR3 with reference TRBV9 and TRBJ1-5 gives the whole variable domain DSGVTQTPKHLITATGQRVTLRCSPRSGDLSVYWYQQSLDQGLQFLIQYYNGEERAKGNILERFSAQQFPDLHSELNLSSLELGDSALYFCASSGAASNQPQHFGDGTRLSIL.

The gene calls are TRBV7-8 and TRBJ2-5; 11 bases line up with TRBD1. This CDR3 comprises 13 residues. The germline CDR1 and CDR2 sequences are SGHVS and FQNEAQ. CDR3 nucleotide sequence: TGTGCTAGGGGGACAGGGGGGTGGGAGACCCAGTACTTC. As protein: CARGTGGWETQYF.

The chain is built from TRBV5-1 and TRBJ2-5, with 12 bases aligning to TRBD1. Germline CDR1 is SGHRS and CDR2 is YFSETQ. J lost 4 bases, V lost 0 bases, and 4 bases had no gene match. There are 16 residues in the CDR3. The CDR3 DNA reads TGCGCCAGCAGCTTGGAGGGACAGGGGGCAGGAGAGACCCAGTACTTC. Its translation is CASSLEGQGAGETQYF.

V is TRBV5-6 and J is TRBJ1-6, with D possibly matching TRBD1 (6 bases). In germline, CDR1 is SGHDT, CDR2 YYEEEE. The germline V and J ends were trimmed by 0 bases and 6 bases, with 10 bases remaining between them. This CDR3 contains 15 residues. The CDR3 region has the DNA TGTGCCAGCAGCTTGGGAGCACAGGGTAATTCACCCCTCCACTTT. It translates to CASSLGAQGNSPLHF.

The J gene is TRBJ1-4, the V gene TRBV25-1, with TRBD1 matching 7 bases. The trim removed 5 bases at V and 7 bases at J, leaving 7 bases unmatched. The CDR3 is made up of 14 amino acids. From germline, CDR1 is MGHDK and CDR2 SYGVNS. The CDR3 is CASSRGGNGEKLFF. CDR3 in DNA: TGTGCCAGCAGTAGAGGGGGCAATGGTGAAAAACTGTTTTTT.

The rearrangement joins TRBV7-8 to TRBJ2-3; no clear D gene. This CDR3 region has 13 residues. Trimming cost V 2 bases and J 2 bases, with 5 bases left between them. The germline V gene has CDR1 SGHVS and CDR2 FQNEAQ. For the CDR3, the DNA is TGTGCCAGCAGCTTAATCTTCACAGATACGCAGTATTTT. As protein: CASSLIFTDTQYF.

This clonotype was picked up many times. The V call is TRBV24-1, the J call TRBJ2-1, with 8 nucleotides matching TRBD1. The CDR3 length is 16 residues. Germline CDR1 is KGHDR and CDR2 is SFDVKD. V gave up 4 bases and J gave up 4 bases; unmatched junction bases: 8. CDR3 loop: CATSETGTGDYNEQFF. The CDR3 coding sequence is TGTGCCACCAGTGAAACCGGGACAGGCGATTACAATGAGCAGTTCTTC.

The chain has TRBV5-1 and TRBJ1-4; 7 bases align to TRBD1. The CDR3 spans 14 residues. Trimming cost V 1 base and J 5 bases; bases outside gene matches: 2. Germline CDR1 SGHRS, CDR2 YFSETQ. The CDR3 DNA sequence: TGCGCCAGCAGCTTGCAGACAGGGAATGAAAAACTGTTTTTT. Translated: CASSLQTGNEKLFF.

This clonotype was detected ten times or more. The chain links TRBV5-1 to TRBJ2-7; D is perhaps TRBD1 or TRBD2 (5 bases each). The V and J ends lost 0 bases and 7 bases respectively, with 14 bases between them. From germline, CDR1 is SGHRS and CDR2 YFSETQ. This CDR3 contains 14 residues. The CDR3 reads CASSLGDPTMEQYF. The CDR3 nucleotides are TGCGCCAGCAGCTTGGGGGACCCTACGATGGAGCAGTACTTC.

This clonotype came up many times. J is TRBJ1-5 and V is TRBV7-9; D is unclear. The germline V gene has CDR1 SEHNR and CDR2 FQNEAQ (reference sequence). CDR3 length equals 11 residues. V was cut by 1 base and J by 8 bases, with 3 bases left in between. The CDR3 loop is CASSLVKPQHF. CDR3 DNA sequence: TGTGCCAGCAGCTTAGTTAAGCCCCAGCATTTT.

The table lists this clonotype with a count of one. The CDR3 loop is CALRQAYEQYF. The CDR3 region has the DNA TGTGCCTTGCGGCAGGCCTACGAGCAGTACTTC. The chain employs TRBV2 and TRBJ2-7; D unclear. There are 11 residues in the CDR3. The germline V gene encodes CDR1 SNHLY and CDR2 FYNNEI. Trimming took off 11 bases at V and 2 bases at J, with 10 bases between the two ends.

As to this clonotype: This may stem from a read error, because a much larger clone lies one nucleotide away. The rearrangement uses TRBV20-1 and TRBJ2-1; TRBD2 matches at 11 bases. Germline V lookup: CDR1 DFQATT, CDR2 SNEGSKA (reference sequence). The CDR3 runs 17 residues. CDR3 region: CSARDPVAGGPYNGQFF. CDR3 nucleotides: TGCAGTGCTAGAGATCCGGTAGCGGGAGGGCCCTACAATGGGCAGTTCTTC.

In its sample, this clonotype was seen once. The rearrangement uses TRBV7-2 and TRBJ2-7; 9 bases are a match to TRBD1. With 5 bases clipped from V and 7 bases from J, the junction kept 12 bases outside the gene matches. Germline CDR1 and CDR2: SGHTA and FQGNSA. CDR3 length equals 15 residues. This chain's CDR3 is CASSPSGTGRTEQYF. In DNA form, the CDR3 reads TGTGCCAGCAGCCCCTCCGGGACAGGGAGAACGGAGCAGTACTTC.

At least ten counts were recorded for this clonotype. V usage is TRBV2 and J usage is TRBJ2-1; 9 bases are shared with TRBD2. This CDR3 is built from 17 residues. CDR1 is SNHLY, CDR2 FYNNEI, per germline. V was pared by 4 bases and J by 0 bases, with 7 bases of the junction left unmatched. CDR3 nucleotides: TGTGCCAGCAGTGGTTCTAGCGGGAAGAGCTCCTACAATGAGCAGTTCTTC. Translated: CASSGSSGKSSYNEQFF. The whole variable domain, remainder taken from reference TRBV2 and TRBJ2-1, is EPEVTQTPSHQVTQMGQEVILRCVPISNHLYFYWYRQILGQKVEFLVSFYNNEISEKSEIFDDQFSVERPDGSNFTLKIRSTKLEDSAMYFCASSGSSGKSSYNEQFFGPGTRLTVL.

The chain couples TRBV10-1 to TRBJ1-5; TRBD1 matches 9 bases. V lost 6 bases to trimming and J lost 1 base; unmatched junction nucleotides: 10. Germline values: CDR1 WNHNN, CDR2 SYGVQD (reference sequence). This CDR3 is built from 17 residues. The CDR3 is CASSVWTGDESNQPQHF. The DNA for the CDR3 is TGCGCCAGCAGCGTCTGGACAGGGGATGAGAGCAATCAGCCCCAGCATTTT.

The V gene is TRBV7-9, the J gene TRBJ2-7; 8 bases line up with TRBD1. Germline CDR1 SEHNR, CDR2 FQNEAQ (reference sequence). The V gene end was trimmed by 4 bases and the J gene end by 2 bases; junction bases not matched to a gene: 13. The CDR3 contains 17 residues. The CDR3 sequence is CASSSGVFRGRAYEQYF. DNA for the CDR3: TGTGCCAGCAGCTCTGGGGTTTTCAGGGGGCGAGCCTACGAGCAGTACTTC.

The rearrangement uses TRBV15 and TRBJ1-6; 7 nucleotides align to TRBD1. Trimming at V came to 5 bases and at J to 5 bases, leaving 6 bases not matched to a gene. The CDR3 totals 15 residues. Germline lookup yields CDR1 LNHNV and CDR2 YYDKDF (reference sequence). CDR3 region: CATSSRTGNNSPLHF. For the CDR3, the DNA is TGTGCCACCAGCTCCCGGACAGGAAATAATTCACCCCTCCACTTT.

V gene TRBV7-3 combines with J gene TRBJ2-3; 8 positions agree with TRBD2. This CDR3 is built from 16 residues. Trimming cost V 6 bases and J 1 base; bases outside gene matches: 9. Per the germline V gene, CDR1 is SGHTA and CDR2 is FQGTGA. CDR3 sequence reads: CASSDSSSGRTDTQYF. In nucleotides, the CDR3 is TGTGCCAGCAGTGACTCTTCTAGCGGGCGCACAGATACGCAGTATTTT.

The CDR3 bases are TGTGCCAGCAGCTTGGGAACAGGGGGCTCCTACAATGAGCAGTTCTTC. It is translated as CASSLGTGGSYNEQFF. This chain joins TRBV7-2 and TRBJ2-1; 8 bases are a match to TRBD1. Trimming cost V 3 bases and J 0 bases; bases outside gene matches: 4. The CDR3 runs 16 residues. Germline V CDR1 and CDR2: SGHTA, FQGNSA. The whole variable domain, remainder taken from reference TRBV7-2 and TRBJ2-1, is GAGVSQSPSNKVTEKGKDVELRCDPISGHTALYWYRQSLGQGLEFLIYFQGNSAPDKSGLPSDRFSAERTGGSVSTLTIQRTQQEDSAVYLCASSLGTGGSYNEQFFGPGTRLTVL.

The V and J genes are TRBV7-9 and TRBJ2-5; D remains unclear. V was cut by 5 bases and J by 6 bases, with 10 bases left in between. This CDR3 is 12 amino acids long. Germline-derived CDR1 and CDR2 are SEHNR and FQNEAQ (reference sequence). CDR3 coding DNA: TGTGCCAGCAGCCAAGGGATCCAGACCCAGTACTTC. It yields the protein CASSQGIQTQYF.

The V call is TRBV9, the J call TRBJ2-3; TRBD2 matches at 8 bases. Germline V gene lookup returns CDR1 SGDLS and CDR2 YYNGEE. J lost 1 base, V lost 0 bases, and 4 bases had no gene match. This CDR3 region has 16 residues. The CDR3 loop is CASSVAAGEGTDTQYF. CDR3 DNA: TGTGCCAGCAGCGTAGCAGCGGGGGAAGGCACAGATACGCAGTATTTT.